The 19 T cell receptor beta chains presented below share a single source sample, sequenced in a study of regulatory T cells in long-lasting Graves disease. The TCR beta library used iRepertoire HTBI primers with Arm-PCR amplification of CDR3. A single record per CDR3 protein comes from TCRdb applying MiXCR to the multiplex PCR reads. The sample has more than 400,000 distinct CDR3 sequences; about 17% are singletons. As to time point: newly diagnosed GD, antithyroid drugs for less than 3 months. The TCR library was made from RNA extracted from PBMCs. The data were also submitted as part of a second study, on T cells in Graves' hyperthyroidism and ophthalmopathy.

Sequences were derived from peripheral blood mononuclear cells (PBMCs), sampled at new diagnosis, from a patient treated with antithyroid drugs. The receptors originated from a man aged 35-49 years with Graves disease.

The genes are TRBV2 and TRBJ1-5; 10 nucleotides line up with TRBD1. After removal of 6 bases from V and 1 base from J, the junction contained 6 bases not matched to a gene. The CDR3 length is 16 residues. CDR1 SNHLY and CDR2 FYNNEI come from the germline V gene. The CDR3: CASRGTGVVSNQPQHF. CDR3 nucleotide sequence: TGTGCCAGCAGGGGGACAGGGGTTGTGAGCAATCAGCCCCAGCATTTT.

With respect to this clonotype: A read error may produce the germline difference seen at one junction end. This sequence joins TRBV6-6 and TRBJ2-1; 12 bases fit TRBD2. The germline V gene has CDR1 MNHNY and CDR2 SVGAGI (reference sequence). This CDR3 is built from 17 residues. CDR3 sequence: CASSYSMGLAGGGEQFF. CDR3 nucleotides: TGTGCCAGCAGCTACTCGATGGGGCTAGCGGGAGGGGGTGAGCAGTTCTTC.

The chain uses TRBV5-1 and TRBJ2-2; 9 bases are a match to TRBD2. Unmatched junction bases numbered 4, after V lost 2 bases and J lost 5 bases. CDR3 length equals 15 residues. CDR1 and CDR2 from the germline V gene are SGHRS and YFSETQ. The DNA of the CDR3 is TGCGCCAGCAGCTTTAGCGGGAGAGTGACCGGGGAGCTGTTTTTT. Protein sequence: CASSFSGRVTGELFF.

This clonotype has ten or more counts. The chain couples TRBV12-3 or TRBV12-4 to TRBJ1-1; D gene uncertain. This CDR3 contains 14 residues. V was shortened by 2 bases and J by 3 bases, with 10 bases between the two germline ends. CDR3 in DNA: TGTGCCAGCAGTTTAAAACGGCCAGACACTGAAGCTTTCTTT. Residues: CASSLKRPDTEAFF.

This clonotype appeared many times. V is TRBV28 and J is TRBJ2-7; 7 positions match TRBD2. J lost 3 bases, V lost 6 bases, and 2 bases had no gene match. The CDR3 length is 12 residues. Per the germline V gene, CDR1 is MDHEN and CDR2 is SYDVKM. In nucleotides, the CDR3 is TGTGCCAGCAGCACGGGGGGCTACGAGCAGTACTTC. Translating it yields CASSTGGYEQYF.

There are many counts of this clonotype. This chain links TRBV20-1 with TRBJ2-7; TRBD2 matches at 7 bases. CDR3 length: 15 amino acids. Per germline, CDR1 DFQATT and CDR2 SNEGSKA (reference sequence). Germline trimming cut 3 bases from V and 4 bases from J; bases unmatched to any gene: 12. CDR3 in amino acids: CSARGRLAKTYEQYF. CDR3 coding DNA: TGCAGTGCTAGGGGTCGACTAGCAAAAACTTACGAGCAGTACTTC.

At least ten counts were recorded for this clonotype. The chain combines TRBV12-3 or TRBV12-4 with TRBJ2-7; 10 positions agree with TRBD2. Trimming took 5 bases from V and 4 from J; bases not matched to a gene: 8. CDR3 length equals 15 residues. CDR3 protein: CASSARLAGLYEQYF. CDR3 nucleotide sequence: TGTGCCAGCAGTGCTCGACTAGCGGGCTTGTACGAGCAGTACTTC.

On this clonotype: Possible read error: a much larger clone is one base away. The chain uses TRBV6-2 or TRBV6-3 and TRBJ2-5; 10 bases align to TRBD1. J was trimmed by 1 base and V by 5 bases; bases with no gene match: 7. This CDR3 is 16 amino acids long. The germline V gene has CDR1 MNHEY and CDR2 SVGEGT. The CDR3 DNA reads as TGTGCCAGCAGTCCAGCCCGGACAGGGGGCCAAGAGACCCAGTACTTC. Its protein product is CASSPARTGGQETQYF.

Of note for this clonotype: The missing conserved phenylalanine or tryptophan at the end of this CDR3 makes a read error likely. The J gene is TRBJ2-7, the V gene TRBV3-1; D not resolved. The CDR3 has 13 residues. Germline assignment: CDR1 LGHDT and CDR2 YNNKEL (reference sequence). The CDR3 sequence: CASSQDLPYGQYL. CDR3 bases: TGTGCCAGCAGCCAAGACCTTCCCTACGGGCAGTACTTA.

This clonotype was picked up a small number of times. It may be a read error: a sequence one base away is much more abundant. This chain connects TRBV11-2 to TRBJ2-1; D not certain. V was clipped by 5 bases and J by 3 bases, with 14 bases between them. CDR3 length equals 15 residues. CDR1 and CDR2 (germline): SGHAT, FQNNGV. Written as DNA, the CDR3 is TGTGCCAGCAGCGCCCCCGGTGGGCTCTACAATGAGCAGTTCTTC. Translated: CASSAPGGLYNEQFF.

The chain links TRBV2 to TRBJ1-4, with 7 bases identical to TRBD1. CDR1 and CDR2 from the germline V gene are SNHLY and FYNNEI. This CDR3 comprises 17 residues. V lost 2 bases and J lost 6; bases outside the gene matches: 12. Written as DNA, the CDR3 is TGTGCCAGCAGTGAAACGCGGGGGTCAGGGGGATATGAAAAACTGTTTTTT. Translated, it gives CASSETRGSGGYEKLFF. The full variable domain, completed using reference TRBV2 and TRBJ1-4, is EPEVTQTPSHQVTQMGQEVILRCVPISNHLYFYWYRQILGQKVEFLVSFYNNEISEKSEIFDDQFSVERPDGSNFTLKIRSTKLEDSAMYFCASSETRGSGGYEKLFFGSGTQLSVL.

This sequence joins TRBV4-1 and TRBJ2-7; no reliable D call. Germline V gene lookup returns CDR1 MGHRA and CDR2 YSYEKL. The CDR3 contains 14 residues. V lost 1 base and J lost 3, with 10 bases in between. This chain's CDR3 is CASSQAGTNYEQYF. The CDR3 region has the DNA TGCGCCAGCAGCCAAGCAGGAACCAACTACGAGCAGTACTTC.

The chain uses TRBV7-9 and TRBJ1-3; D uncertain. Between the trimmed V and J ends, which lost 6 bases and 3 bases, there was a span of 9 bases. The CDR3 consists of 13 residues. The V gene's germline CDR1 is SEHNR and CDR2 FQNEAQ (reference sequence). CDR3 in DNA: TGTGCCAGCAGGTTCCACGGTGGAAACACCATATATTTT. It encodes CASRFHGGNTIYF.

This CDR3 reads CASSTLAGGGYEQYF. The CDR3 nucleotides read TGTGCCAGCAGCACCCTAGCGGGAGGGGGATACGAGCAGTACTTC. This chain uses TRBV7-8 with TRBJ2-7, with 12 bases aligning to TRBD2. Trimming took 5 bases from V and 4 from J; bases not matched to a gene: 6. CDR3 length equals 15 residues. Germline loops: CDR1 SGHVS, CDR2 FQNEAQ.

This clonotype came up a few times. V gene TRBV20-1 combines with J gene TRBJ2-2; 9 positions agree with TRBD1. From germline, CDR1 is DFQATT and CDR2 SNEGSKA (reference sequence). The CDR3 is 14 amino acids. After removal of 3 bases from V and 6 bases from J, the junction contained 5 bases not matched to a gene. Here the CDR3 reads CSASSGQGPGELFF. Written as DNA, the CDR3 is TGCAGTGCTAGCTCGGGACAGGGTCCCGGGGAGCTGTTTTTT.

The chain couples TRBV2 to TRBJ2-3, with a tentative D call TRBD2 (5 bases). The germline V gene encodes CDR1 SNHLY and CDR2 FYNNEI. The CDR3 is made up of 15 amino acids. The V and J ends lost 6 bases and 0 bases respectively, with 13 bases between them. The CDR3 region has the DNA TGTGCCAGCAGCGGGTGGACTGCTAGCACAGATACGCAGTATTTT. Translation gives CASSGWTASTDTQYF.

The V call is TRBV5-1, the J call TRBJ2-2, with 9 nucleotides matching TRBD1. Losses at the gene ends were 4 bases for V and 7 bases for J; bases not matched to a gene: 8. Germline V gene sequence: CDR1 SGHRS, CDR2 YFSETQ. The CDR3 is 15 residues long. The CDR3 region is CASSPWTGVDGELFF. The CDR3 nucleotides read TGCGCCAGCAGCCCTTGGACAGGGGTTGACGGGGAGCTGTTTTTT.

This clonotype was observed many times. This chain joins TRBV30 and TRBJ1-6, with TRBD1 as a possible D gene (6 bases). The germline V gene encodes CDR1 GTSNPN and CDR2 SVGIG (reference sequence). The V end was cut by 3 bases, the J end by 4 bases, with 16 bases between. CDR3 length: 16 amino acids. The CDR3: CAWRPGGGPYNSPLHF. In DNA, the CDR3 is TGTGCCTGGAGGCCGGGGGGGGGCCCTTATAATTCACCCCTCCACTTT. The variable domain in full, with the rest retrieved from reference TRBV30 and TRBJ1-6, is SQTIHQWPATLVQPVGSPLSLECTVEGTSNPNLYWYRQAAGRGLQLLFYSVGIGQISSEVPQNLSASRPQDRQFILSSKKLLLSDSGFYLCAWRPGGGPYNSPLHFGNGTRLTVT.

This clonotype has a handful of counts. The CDR3 nucleotides are TGTGCCACCATTGGACCTACAGGGAATGAGCAGTTCTTC. Its translation: CATIGPTGNEQFF. The genes are TRBV24-1 and TRBJ2-1; a possible D gene is TRBD1 (6 bases). Germline CDR1 and CDR2: KGHDR and SFDVKD. The CDR3 runs 13 residues. With 8 bases removed from V and 7 bases from J, the gap between germline ends came to 14 bases.